These 24 T cell receptor beta chains were all obtained from the same sample, sequenced in a study of blood T cell repertoires in COVID-19. Libraries were prepared by immunoSEQ multiplex PCR; TCRdb keeps only in-frame clonotypes and omits some of them. Of approximately 210,000 clones listed, about nine tenths are singletons. Material for sequencing was peripheral blood. The receptor source for this set is a man between 50 and 59 years old with COVID-19, enrolled during active disease.

The chain employs TRBV5-6 and TRBJ2-1, with a possible D match to TRBD1 (6 bases). The CDR3 has 12 residues. Trimming shortened V by 6 bases and J by 7 bases, and 11 bases separated the two germline ends. Germline CDR1 is SGHDT and CDR2 is YYEEEE. CDR3 sequence reads: CASTTDSNEQFF. CDR3 bases: TGTGCCAGCACCACGGACAGTAATGAGCAGTTCTTC.

The chain is built from TRBV15 and TRBJ2-5; TRBD1 might be the D (5 bases). Germline V gene sequence: CDR1 LNHNV, CDR2 YYDKDF (reference sequence). CDR3 size: 15 residues. V lost 0 bases and J 3 bases, leaving 11 bases between the germline ends. For the CDR3, the DNA is TGTGCCACCAGCAGAGAGGCAGGGCCCGAAGAGACCCAGTACTTC. Translating gives CATSREAGPEETQYF.

The chain is built from TRBV10-3 and TRBJ1-1, with 7 bases that match TRBD1. J was trimmed by 1 base and V by 3 bases; bases with no gene match: 8. The V gene's germline CDR1 is ENHRY and CDR2 SYGVKD. The CDR3 spans 16 residues. CDR3 in amino acids: CAISEVRGAGNTEAFF. The CDR3 nucleotides read TGTGCCATCAGTGAAGTCAGGGGGGCGGGGAACACTGAAGCTTTCTTT.

This clone was picked up a small number of times. The V gene is TRBV7-9, the J gene TRBJ1-5; D possibly corresponds to TRBD1 (6 bases). The CDR3 sequence is 13 residues long. V was trimmed by 8 bases and J by 4 bases, leaving 12 bases between them. Germline V lookup: CDR1 SEHNR, CDR2 FQNEAQ (reference sequence). The CDR3 DNA sequence: TGTGCCAGCGCGGACAGAGCAAATCAGCCCCAGCATTTT. This gives the protein CASADRANQPQHF.

The chain carries TRBV6-2 or TRBV6-3 and TRBJ2-3; D is unclear. CDR3 size: 16 residues. The V end lost 5 bases, the J end lost 2 bases, and 17 bases lay between the germline ends. The germline gives CDR1 MNHEY, CDR2 SVGEGT. CDR3 region: CASSIRMQSHTDTQYF. The CDR3 region has the DNA TGTGCCAGCAGTATCAGGATGCAGTCTCACACAGATACGCAGTATTTT.

V usage is TRBV7-9 and J usage is TRBJ1-6, with TRBD1 matching over 8 bases. Germline assignment: CDR1 SEHNR and CDR2 FQNEAQ (reference sequence). The CDR3 spans 14 residues. Trimming cost V 6 bases and J 9 bases; bases outside gene matches: 7. Here the CDR3 DNA reads TGTGCCAGCAGACTCGGACAGGGCGCTTCACCCCTCCACTTT. Translation gives CASRLGQGASPLHF.

This sequence joins TRBV19 and TRBJ2-7; 12 nucleotides agree with TRBD2. Germline V gene lookup returns CDR1 LNHDA and CDR2 SQIVND (reference sequence). There are 16 residues in the CDR3. Germline trimming cut 4 bases from V and 2 bases from J; bases unmatched to any gene: 6. The CDR3 DNA reads as TGTGCCAGTAGTACCTGGACTAGCGGGAAACCCTACGAGCAGTACTTC. Protein product: CASSTWTSGKPYEQYF.

The chain links TRBV28 to TRBJ2-7, with a possible D match to TRBD2 (5 bases). V gave up 3 bases and J gave up 6 bases, with 6 bases separating them. CDR1 and CDR2 from the germline V gene are MDHEN and SYDVKM. The CDR3 contains 11 residues. CDR3 coding DNA: TGTGCCAGCAGTTTCGGAGGCGAGCAGTACTTC. Its translation is CASSFGGEQYF.

The V gene is TRBV9, the J gene TRBJ2-1; D is unclear. The V gene's germline CDR1 is SGDLS and CDR2 YYNGEE. This CDR3 is 16 amino acids long. Deletions cut 0 bases from V and 4 bases from J, with 14 bases between. CDR3 loop: CASSVASDGAYNEQFF. In nucleotides, the CDR3 is TGTGCCAGCAGCGTAGCTAGTGACGGAGCTTACAATGAGCAGTTCTTC.

This clone was observed a few times. The rearrangement links TRBV11-3 to TRBJ2-1; 14 bases line up with TRBD2. The CDR3 is 16 residues long. Per the germline V gene, CDR1 is SGHNT and CDR2 is YENEEA. The junction had 8 bases not matched to a gene; V was cut back by 5 bases and J by 8 bases. CDR3 region: CASSPRLAGGPHEQFF. CDR3 in DNA: TGTGCCAGCAGCCCAAGACTAGCGGGGGGGCCCCATGAGCAGTTCTTC.

The chain couples TRBV5-4 to TRBJ2-2, with 10 bases lining up with TRBD2. J gave up 0 bases and V 4 bases, and 3 bases lay outside the gene matches. Per the germline V gene, CDR1 is SGHNT and CDR2 is YYREEE (reference sequence). This CDR3 comprises 16 residues. CDR3 amino acids: CASSQGLAANTGELFF. For the CDR3, the DNA is TGTGCCAGCAGCCAAGGACTAGCGGCGAACACCGGGGAGCTGTTTTTT.

This chain uses TRBV9 with TRBJ1-2; maybe TRBD1 (6 bases). Trimming removed 3 bases from V and 5 bases from J, with 14 bases in between. The CDR3 loop spans 14 amino acids. The germline V gene has CDR1 SGDLS and CDR2 YYNGEE. CDR3 residues: CASSEGGQKYGYTF. DNA for the CDR3: TGTGCCAGCAGCGAGGGGGGGCAGAAATATGGCTACACCTTC.

This clone was counted only a few times. The chain links TRBV27 to TRBJ2-2; D perhaps matches TRBD1 (6 bases). The V end was cut by 3 bases, the J end by 3 bases, with 20 bases between. The CDR3 extends over 18 amino acids. Per germline, CDR1 MNHEY and CDR2 SMNVEV (reference sequence). The CDR3 region has the DNA TGTGCCAGCAGTTTTTGGAACCCCGTCGAGGGGGACACCGGGGAGCTGTTTTTT. Translating it yields CASSFWNPVEGDTGELFF.

The chain has TRBV5-1 and TRBJ2-7; 11 bases match TRBD1. Germline CDR1 is SGHRS and CDR2 is YFSETQ. The trim removed 3 bases at V and 6 bases at J, leaving 2 bases unmatched. The CDR3 consists of 13 residues. The chain's CDR3 is CASSSDRGLEQYF. The CDR3 DNA is TGCGCCAGCAGCTCGGACAGGGGGCTCGAGCAGTACTTC.

The chain employs TRBV4-2 and TRBJ1-3, with a possible D match to TRBD1 (5 bases). The ends were cut back, 4 bases at V and 0 bases at J, with 13 bases in the middle. The CDR3 covers 16 residues. The germline gives CDR1 LGHNA, CDR2 YNFKEQ. The DNA for the CDR3 is TGTGCCAGCAGCCCATCTGGGACTTCCTCTGGAAACACCATATATTTT. Amino acids: CASSPSGTSSGNTIYF.

J is TRBJ2-3 and V is TRBV5-5; 13 bases agree with TRBD2. Germline assignment: CDR1 SGHKS and CDR2 YYEKEE (reference sequence). Losses at the gene ends were 5 bases for V and 1 base for J; bases not matched to a gene: 4. This CDR3 is built from 16 residues. The CDR3 sequence: CASSFGTSGGTDTQYF. For the CDR3, the DNA is TGTGCCAGCAGTTTCGGGACTAGCGGGGGCACAGATACGCAGTATTTT.

V gene TRBV13 combines with J gene TRBJ2-2; possibly TRBD2 for D (5 bases). V was shortened by 0 bases and J by 6 bases, with 11 bases between the two germline ends. The CDR3 covers 15 residues. Germline CDR1 PRHDT, CDR2 FYEKMQ (reference sequence). The CDR3 reads CASSLGGVSPGELFF. The CDR3 DNA reads TGTGCCAGCAGCTTAGGGGGAGTATCGCCCGGGGAGCTGTTTTTT.

The J gene is TRBJ2-5, the V gene TRBV5-1; TRBD2 matches at 7 bases. The CDR3 totals 14 residues. Germline trimming cut 2 bases from V and 2 bases from J; bases unmatched to any gene: 3. The germline V gene encodes CDR1 SGHRS and CDR2 YFSETQ. The DNA of the CDR3 is TGCGCCAGCAGCTTCCCGGGGGGACAAGAGACCCAGTACTTC. Its translation is CASSFPGGQETQYF. The full variable domain, its missing parts supplied by reference TRBV5-1 and TRBJ2-5, is KAGVTQTPRYLIKTRGQQVTLSCSPISGHRSVSWYQQTPGQGLQFLFEYFSETQRNKGNFPGRFSGRQFSNSRSEMNVSTLELGDSALYLCASSFPGGQETQYFGPGTRLLVL.

V and J are TRBV28 and TRBJ2-7; D is possibly TRBD1 (6 bases). Trimming removed 3 bases from V and 0 bases from J, with 15 bases in between. The CDR3 covers 16 residues. Germline CDR1 MDHEN, CDR2 SYDVKM. The CDR3 bases are TGTGCCAGCAGTTTTTTTGCAGGGGAGCACTCCTACGAGCAGTACTTC. Its protein is CASSFFAGEHSYEQYF.

The V gene is TRBV29-1, the J gene TRBJ2-1; perhaps TRBD1 as D (7 bases). Germline V gene data show CDR1 as SQVTM and CDR2 as ANQGSEA. V was cut by 2 bases and J by 3 bases, with 23 bases left in between. The CDR3 spans 18 residues. The CDR3 sequence is CSVEKGAVAGGGYNEQFF. The CDR3 DNA sequence: TGCAGCGTTGAAAAGGGGGCTGTGGCCGGGGGAGGCTACAATGAGCAGTTCTTC.

The V call is TRBV6-1, the J call TRBJ2-2; 7 bases line up with TRBD1. The CDR3 runs to 12 residues. J was trimmed by 6 bases and V by 6 bases; bases with no gene match: 1. CDR1 and CDR2 (germline): MNHNS, SASEGT. As DNA, the CDR3 is TGTGCCAGCAGCCAGGGGGCCGGGGAGCTGTTTTTT. It translates to CASSQGAGELFF.

In DNA, the CDR3 is TGTGCCAGCAGCGTGGGGATGGGACAGATGAGCTCTGGAAACACCATATATTTT. It translates to CASSVGMGQMSSGNTIYF. This chain links TRBV9 with TRBJ1-3; 7 bases match TRBD1. Germline V gene data show CDR1 as SGDLS and CDR2 as YYNGEE. The junction had 11 bases not matched to a gene; V was cut back by 2 bases and J by 0 bases. This CDR3 has 18 residues.

This chain joins TRBV6-5 and TRBJ1-2; D is uncertain. The V gene's germline CDR1 is MNHEY and CDR2 SVGAGI. The CDR3 contains 14 residues. Trimming left V 0 bases short and J 2 bases short, with 7 bases between. Written as DNA, the CDR3 is TGTGCCAGCAGTTACTCAGGCGGCAACTATGGCTACACCTTC. It is translated as CASSYSGGNYGYTF.

This clone has only a few counts. The V gene is TRBV18, the J gene TRBJ2-2; D call uncertain. Trimming took off 6 bases at V and 5 bases at J, with 16 bases between the two ends. This CDR3 is built from 15 residues. Germline V CDR1 and CDR2: KGHSH, LQKENI. CDR3 in DNA: TGTGCCAGCTCCCAAATGGCCGAGGAAACCGGGGAGCTGTTTTTT. The encoded protein is CASSQMAEETGELFF.